The present entry profiles one T cell receptor beta chain with its context. The antigen is unknown. The sample comes from a study of cytomegalovirus exposure and HLA in healthy donors. Study-level information: As released early, the data held roughly 85 million unique TCRs from HLA-typed donors. Study-level findings and limits: Common viral pathogens seemed, in a later analysis, to connect with several of the most significant clusters. The study put roughly 160 TCR beta chains on its list as cytomegalovirus-associated. In a later analysis, V- and J-gene trimming of beta chains associated with a DCLRE1C missense variant, replicated independently.

The CDR3 covers 14 residues. Per the germline V gene, CDR1 is SEHNR and CDR2 is FQNEAQ (reference sequence). V was trimmed by 1 base and J by 11 bases, leaving 17 bases between them. Primers: 60 Vbeta forward and 13 Jbeta reverse. This table comes from immunoSEQ multiplex PCR, and its TCRdb copy is limited to in-frame clones, with some not included. The sample contains approximately 210,000 clones, roughly 77% of which appear only once. Sequenced material: PBMCs. The receptor comes from a woman aged 45-65 years in good health and CMV-seronegative. The chain couples TRBV7-9 to TRBJ2-5, with D perhaps matching TRBD2 (6 bases). This CDR3 is CASSLDGGPWEQYF. The CDR3 bases are TGTGCCAGCAGCTTAGACGGAGGGCCCTGGGAGCAGTACTTC.